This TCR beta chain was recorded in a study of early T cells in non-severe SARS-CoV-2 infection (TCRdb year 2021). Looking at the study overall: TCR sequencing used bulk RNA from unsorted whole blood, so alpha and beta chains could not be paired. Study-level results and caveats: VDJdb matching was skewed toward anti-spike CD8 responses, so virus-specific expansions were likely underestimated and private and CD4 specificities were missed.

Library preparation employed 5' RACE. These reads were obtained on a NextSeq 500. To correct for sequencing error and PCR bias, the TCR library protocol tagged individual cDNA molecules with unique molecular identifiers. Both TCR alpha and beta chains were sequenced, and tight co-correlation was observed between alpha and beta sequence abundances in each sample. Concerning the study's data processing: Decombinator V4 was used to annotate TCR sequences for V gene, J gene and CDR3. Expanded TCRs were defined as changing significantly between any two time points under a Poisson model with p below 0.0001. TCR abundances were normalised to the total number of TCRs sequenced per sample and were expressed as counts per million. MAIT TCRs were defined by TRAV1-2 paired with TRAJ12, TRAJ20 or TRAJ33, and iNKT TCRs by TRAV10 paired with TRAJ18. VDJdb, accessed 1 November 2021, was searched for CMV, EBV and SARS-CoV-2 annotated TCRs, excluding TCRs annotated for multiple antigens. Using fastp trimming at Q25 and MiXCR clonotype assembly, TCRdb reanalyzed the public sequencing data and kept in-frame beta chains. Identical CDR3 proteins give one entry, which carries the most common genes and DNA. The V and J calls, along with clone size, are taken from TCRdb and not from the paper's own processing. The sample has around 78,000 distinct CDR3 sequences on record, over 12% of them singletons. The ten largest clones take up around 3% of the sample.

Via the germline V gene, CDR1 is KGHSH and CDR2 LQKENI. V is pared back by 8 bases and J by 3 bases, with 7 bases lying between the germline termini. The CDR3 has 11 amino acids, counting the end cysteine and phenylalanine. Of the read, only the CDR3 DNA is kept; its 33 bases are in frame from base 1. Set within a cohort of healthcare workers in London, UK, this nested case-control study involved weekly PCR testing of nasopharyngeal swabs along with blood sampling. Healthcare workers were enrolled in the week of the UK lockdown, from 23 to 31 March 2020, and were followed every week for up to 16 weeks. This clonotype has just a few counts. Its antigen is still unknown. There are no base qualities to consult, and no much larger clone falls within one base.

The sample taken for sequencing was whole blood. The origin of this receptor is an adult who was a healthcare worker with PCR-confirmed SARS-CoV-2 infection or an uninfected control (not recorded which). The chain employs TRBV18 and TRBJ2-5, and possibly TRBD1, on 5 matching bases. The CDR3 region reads CASQQEETQYF. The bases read TGTGCCAGCCAACAGGAAGAGACCCAGTACTTC.